This T cell receptor (beta chain) was documented in a study of blood T cell repertoires in COVID-19. About the study: There were acute and convalescent COVID-19 samples, and they came from the United States, Italy and Spain. The cDNA or gDNA used as material had been derived from T cells, B-cell-depleted T cells, or PBMCs.

Germline V gives CDR1 MNHEY, CDR2 SVGAGI. The ends were cut back, 0 bases at V and 5 bases at J, with 16 bases in the middle. The CDR3 is made up of 16 amino acids. The data were produced by immunoSEQ multiplex PCR, yet TCRdb's version contains in-frame clones alone and is incomplete. The sample records some 240,000 clones, 70% to 85% being singletons. This rearrangement joins TRBV6-5 to TRBJ2-5, with D possibly matching TRBD2 (7 bases). This sequence was found in a woman of 80 years or more with acute or convalescent COVID-19. Material: peripheral blood. The chain's CDR3 is CASSYSSGGARETQYF. The CDR3 DNA follows: TGTGCCAGCAGTTACTCGAGTGGGGGGGCCCGGGAGACCCAGTACTTC.